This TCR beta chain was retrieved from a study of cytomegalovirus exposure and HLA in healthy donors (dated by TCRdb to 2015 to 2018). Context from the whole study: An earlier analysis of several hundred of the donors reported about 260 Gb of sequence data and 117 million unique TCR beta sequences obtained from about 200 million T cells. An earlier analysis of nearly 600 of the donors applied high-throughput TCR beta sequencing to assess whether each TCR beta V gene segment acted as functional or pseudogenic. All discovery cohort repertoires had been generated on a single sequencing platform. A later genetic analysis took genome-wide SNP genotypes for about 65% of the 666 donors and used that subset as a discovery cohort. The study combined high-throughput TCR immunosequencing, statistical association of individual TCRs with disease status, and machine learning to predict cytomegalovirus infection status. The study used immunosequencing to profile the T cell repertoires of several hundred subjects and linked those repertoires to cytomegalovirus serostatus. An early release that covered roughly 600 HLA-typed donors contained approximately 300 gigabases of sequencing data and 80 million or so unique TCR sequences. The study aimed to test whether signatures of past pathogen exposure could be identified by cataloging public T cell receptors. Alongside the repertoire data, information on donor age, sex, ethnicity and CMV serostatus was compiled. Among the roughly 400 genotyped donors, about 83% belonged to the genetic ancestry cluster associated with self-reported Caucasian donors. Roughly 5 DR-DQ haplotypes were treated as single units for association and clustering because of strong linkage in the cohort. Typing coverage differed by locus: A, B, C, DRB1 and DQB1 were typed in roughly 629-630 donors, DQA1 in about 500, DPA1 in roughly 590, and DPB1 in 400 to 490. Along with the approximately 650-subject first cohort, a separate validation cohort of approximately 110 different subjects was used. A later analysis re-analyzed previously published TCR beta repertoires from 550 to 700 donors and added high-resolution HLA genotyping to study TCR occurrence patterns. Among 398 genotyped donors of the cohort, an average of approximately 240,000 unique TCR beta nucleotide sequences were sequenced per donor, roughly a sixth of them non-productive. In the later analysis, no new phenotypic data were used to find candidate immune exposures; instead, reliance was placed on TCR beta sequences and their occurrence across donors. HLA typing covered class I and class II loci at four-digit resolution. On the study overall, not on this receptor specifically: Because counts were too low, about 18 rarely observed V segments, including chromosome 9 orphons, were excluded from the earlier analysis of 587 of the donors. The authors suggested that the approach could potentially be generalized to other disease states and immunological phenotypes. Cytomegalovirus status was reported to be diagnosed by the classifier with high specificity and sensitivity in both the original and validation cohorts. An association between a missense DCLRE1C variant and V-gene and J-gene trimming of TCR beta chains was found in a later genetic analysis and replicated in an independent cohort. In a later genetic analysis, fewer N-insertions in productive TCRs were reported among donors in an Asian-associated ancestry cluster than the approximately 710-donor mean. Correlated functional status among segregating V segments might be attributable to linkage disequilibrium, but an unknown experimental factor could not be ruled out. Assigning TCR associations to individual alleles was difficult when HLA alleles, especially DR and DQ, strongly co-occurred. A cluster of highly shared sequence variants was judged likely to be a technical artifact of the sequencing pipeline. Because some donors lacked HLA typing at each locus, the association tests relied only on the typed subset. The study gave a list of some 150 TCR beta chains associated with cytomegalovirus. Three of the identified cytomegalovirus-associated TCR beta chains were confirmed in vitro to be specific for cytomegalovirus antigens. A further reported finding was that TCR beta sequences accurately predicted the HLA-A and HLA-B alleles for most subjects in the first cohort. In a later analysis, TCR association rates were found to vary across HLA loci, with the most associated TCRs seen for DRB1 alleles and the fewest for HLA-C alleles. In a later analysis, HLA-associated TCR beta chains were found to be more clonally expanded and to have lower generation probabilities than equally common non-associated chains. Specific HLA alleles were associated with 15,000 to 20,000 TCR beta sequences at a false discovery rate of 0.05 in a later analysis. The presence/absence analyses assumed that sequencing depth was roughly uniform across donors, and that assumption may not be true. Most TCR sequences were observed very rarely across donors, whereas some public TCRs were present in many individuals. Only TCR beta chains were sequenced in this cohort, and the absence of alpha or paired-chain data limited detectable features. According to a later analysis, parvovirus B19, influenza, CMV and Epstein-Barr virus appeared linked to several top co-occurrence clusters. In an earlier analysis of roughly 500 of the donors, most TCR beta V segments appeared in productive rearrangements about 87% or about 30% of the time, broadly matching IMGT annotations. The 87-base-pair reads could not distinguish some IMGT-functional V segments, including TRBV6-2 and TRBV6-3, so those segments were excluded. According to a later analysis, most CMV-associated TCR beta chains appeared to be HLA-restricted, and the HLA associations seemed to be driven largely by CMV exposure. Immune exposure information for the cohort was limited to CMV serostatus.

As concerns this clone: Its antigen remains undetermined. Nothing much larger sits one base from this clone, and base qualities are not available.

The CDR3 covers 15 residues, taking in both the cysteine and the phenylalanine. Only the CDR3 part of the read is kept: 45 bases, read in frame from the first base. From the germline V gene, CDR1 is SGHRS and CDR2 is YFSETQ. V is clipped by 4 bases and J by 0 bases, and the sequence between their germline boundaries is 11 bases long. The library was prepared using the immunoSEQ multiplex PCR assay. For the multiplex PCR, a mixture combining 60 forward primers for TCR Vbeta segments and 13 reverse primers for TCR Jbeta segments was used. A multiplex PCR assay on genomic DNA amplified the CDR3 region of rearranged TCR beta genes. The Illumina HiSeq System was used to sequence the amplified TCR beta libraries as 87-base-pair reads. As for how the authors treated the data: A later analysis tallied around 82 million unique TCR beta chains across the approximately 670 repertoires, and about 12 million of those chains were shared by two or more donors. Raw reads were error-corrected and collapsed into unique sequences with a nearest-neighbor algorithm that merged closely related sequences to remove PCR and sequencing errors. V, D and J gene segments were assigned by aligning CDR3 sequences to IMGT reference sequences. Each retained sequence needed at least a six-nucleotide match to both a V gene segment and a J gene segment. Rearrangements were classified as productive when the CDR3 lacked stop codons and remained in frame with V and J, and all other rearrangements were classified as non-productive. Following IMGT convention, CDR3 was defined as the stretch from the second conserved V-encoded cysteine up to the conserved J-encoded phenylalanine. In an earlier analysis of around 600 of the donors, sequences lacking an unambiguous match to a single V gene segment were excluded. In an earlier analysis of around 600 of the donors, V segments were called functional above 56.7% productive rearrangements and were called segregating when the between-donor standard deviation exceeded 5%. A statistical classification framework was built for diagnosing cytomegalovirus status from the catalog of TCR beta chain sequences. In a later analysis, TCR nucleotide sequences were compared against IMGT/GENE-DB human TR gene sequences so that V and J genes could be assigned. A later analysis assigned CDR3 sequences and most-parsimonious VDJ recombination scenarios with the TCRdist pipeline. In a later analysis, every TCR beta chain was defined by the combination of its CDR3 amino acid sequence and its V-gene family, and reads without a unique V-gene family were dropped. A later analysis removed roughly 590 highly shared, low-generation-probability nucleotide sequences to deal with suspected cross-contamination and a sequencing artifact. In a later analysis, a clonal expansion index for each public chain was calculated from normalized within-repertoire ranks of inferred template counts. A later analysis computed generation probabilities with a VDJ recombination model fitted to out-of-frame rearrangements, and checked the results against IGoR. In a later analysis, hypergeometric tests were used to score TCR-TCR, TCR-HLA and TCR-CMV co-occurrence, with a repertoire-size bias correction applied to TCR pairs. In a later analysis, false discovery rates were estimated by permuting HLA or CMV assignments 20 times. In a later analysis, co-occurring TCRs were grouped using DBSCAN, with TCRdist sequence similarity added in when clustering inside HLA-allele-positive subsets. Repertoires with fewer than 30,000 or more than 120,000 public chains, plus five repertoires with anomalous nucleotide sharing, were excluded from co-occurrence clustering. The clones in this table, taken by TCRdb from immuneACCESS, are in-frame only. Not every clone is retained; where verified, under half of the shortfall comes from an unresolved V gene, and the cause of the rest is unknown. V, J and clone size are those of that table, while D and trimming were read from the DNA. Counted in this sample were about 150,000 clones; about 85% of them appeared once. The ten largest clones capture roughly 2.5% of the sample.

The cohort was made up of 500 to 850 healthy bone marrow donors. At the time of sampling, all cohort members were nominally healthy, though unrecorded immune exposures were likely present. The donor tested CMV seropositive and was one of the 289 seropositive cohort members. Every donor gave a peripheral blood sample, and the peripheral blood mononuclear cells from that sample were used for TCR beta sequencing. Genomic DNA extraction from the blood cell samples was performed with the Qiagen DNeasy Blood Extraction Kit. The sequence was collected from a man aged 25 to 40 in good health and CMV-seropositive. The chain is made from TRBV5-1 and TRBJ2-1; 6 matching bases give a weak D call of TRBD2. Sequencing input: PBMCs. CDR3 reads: CASSVADSSYNEQFF. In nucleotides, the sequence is TGCGCCAGCAGCGTAGCGGACTCCTCCTACAATGAGCAGTTCTTC. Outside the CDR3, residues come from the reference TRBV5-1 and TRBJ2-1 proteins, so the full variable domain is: KAGVTQTPRYLIKTRGQQVTLSCSPISGHRSVSWYQQTPGQGLQFLFEYFSETQRNKGNFPGRFSGRQFSNSRSEMNVSTLELGDSALYLCASSVADSSYNEQFFGPGTRLTVL.